A single sample gave rise to the 22 T cell receptor beta chains below, sequenced in a study of blood T cell repertoires in COVID-19. This table comes from immunoSEQ multiplex PCR, and its TCRdb copy is limited to in-frame clones, with some not included. The sample shows approximately 260,000 clones, about 88% of them seen only once. Specimen: peripheral blood. The receptors here all came from a woman in her 40s who had recovered from COVID-19.

The gene calls are TRBV6-6 and TRBJ2-1; no clear D. The V end was cut by 7 bases, the J end by 0 bases, with 10 bases between. This CDR3 spans 14 amino acids. Germline CDR1 MNHNY, CDR2 SVGAGI (reference sequence). The CDR3 DNA sequence: TGTGCCAGCACTCCGGGTTCCTCCTACAATGAGCAGTTCTTC. Its translation is CASTPGSSYNEQFF.

This rearrangement joins TRBV28 to TRBJ2-1; D perhaps matches TRBD2 (5 bases). V was cut by 7 bases and J by 7 bases, with 14 bases left in between. Germline lookup yields CDR1 MDHEN and CDR2 SYDVKM. The CDR3 contains 13 residues. The CDR3 region has the DNA TGTGCCAGCACCGCGGGTGTGGGGAATGAGCAGTTCTTC. Translated, it gives CASTAGVGNEQFF.

V and J are TRBV28 and TRBJ2-2; TRBD1 agrees at 7 bases. With 2 bases clipped from V and 1 base from J, the junction kept 1 base outside the gene matches. CDR1 is MDHEN, CDR2 SYDVKM, per germline. This CDR3 is built from 15 residues. The CDR3 spells CASSLDRENTGELFF. The CDR3 DNA reads TGTGCCAGCAGTTTAGACAGGGAGAACACCGGGGAGCTGTTTTTT. Full variable domain (remainder filled in from reference TRBV28 and TRBJ2-2): DVKVTQSSRYLVKRTGEKVFLECVQDMDHENMFWYRQDPGLGLRLIYFSYDVKMKEKGDIPEGYSVSREKKERFSLILESASTNQTSMYLCASSLDRENTGELFFGEGSRLTVL.

This chain joins TRBV5-1 and TRBJ2-7; D is perhaps TRBD1 (6 bases). Trimming removed 2 bases from V and 6 bases from J, with 18 bases in between. Germline loops: CDR1 SGHRS, CDR2 YFSETQ. The CDR3 sequence is 15 residues long. In DNA, the CDR3 is TGCGCCAGCAGCTTATTCCTGGACAGCCCCACCGAGCAGTACTTC. Translated: CASSLFLDSPTEQYF.

The rearrangement joins TRBV4-2 to TRBJ2-3, with 9 bases identical to TRBD2. The germline gives CDR1 LGHNA, CDR2 YNFKEQ. The CDR3 runs 17 residues. Trimming took 0 bases from V and 4 from J; bases not matched to a gene: 8. This CDR3 reads CASSQDHSSGGPDTQYF. In nucleotides, the CDR3 is TGTGCCAGCAGCCAAGATCACAGTAGCGGGGGTCCAGATACGCAGTATTTT.

V and J are TRBV3-1 (or the pseudogene TRBV3-2) and TRBJ1-2; weak D call: TRBD1 (5 bases). V was cut by 5 bases and J by 4 bases, with 20 bases left in between. Per the germline V gene, CDR1 is LGHDT and CDR2 is YNNKEL (reference sequence). The CDR3 spans 16 residues. The CDR3 reads CASSSRQLPSSYGYTF. The DNA for the CDR3 is TGTGCCAGCAGCTCCCGACAGCTACCTTCAAGCTATGGCTACACCTTC.

This clone was detected only a few times. The V gene is TRBV4-2, the J gene TRBJ2-1, with 10 bases that match TRBD2. V was clipped by 0 bases and J by 9 bases; unmatched bases: 5. The CDR3 covers 15 residues. Germline V gene sequence: CDR1 LGHNA, CDR2 YNFKEQ. The DNA for the CDR3 is TGTGCCAGCAGCCAAGATAGCGGGGGGTGGAGTGAGCAGTTCTTC. This sequence encodes CASSQDSGGWSEQFF.

This chain uses TRBV3-1 (or the pseudogene TRBV3-2) with TRBJ2-7; TRBD1 matches at 11 bases. Trimming cost V 7 bases and J 2 bases; bases outside gene matches: 4. The CDR3 totals 14 residues. From germline, CDR1 is LGHDT and CDR2 YNNKEL (reference sequence). The CDR3: CASTRTGGTYEQYF. CDR3 nucleotide sequence: TGTGCCAGCACCCGGACAGGGGGCACCTACGAGCAGTACTTC.

This clone was seen only once. The chain recombines TRBV9 with TRBJ2-2; the D gene is possibly TRBD1 (5 bases). Germline V gene sequence: CDR1 SGDLS, CDR2 YYNGEE. The CDR3 loop spans 14 amino acids. Trimming left V 3 bases short and J 6 bases short, with 12 bases between. CDR3 loop: CASSASDSPGELFF. CDR3 nucleotides: TGTGCCAGCAGCGCCAGTGACAGTCCCGGGGAGCTGTTTTTT.

The V gene is TRBV7-2, the J gene TRBJ1-3; D perhaps matches TRBD1 (6 bases). Per the germline V gene, CDR1 is SGHTA and CDR2 is FQGNSA. V shed 4 bases and J shed 4 bases, with 11 bases lying between them. The CDR3 consists of 14 residues. The CDR3: CASSWKGQGNTIYF. Written as DNA, the CDR3 is TGTGCCAGCAGCTGGAAAGGACAGGGAAACACCATATATTTT.

This clone has more than one count but fewer than ten. The chain employs TRBV28 and TRBJ1-5; 8 bases match TRBD1. The germline V gene has CDR1 MDHEN and CDR2 SYDVKM. The trim removed 3 bases at V and 0 bases at J, leaving 10 bases unmatched. The CDR3 loop spans 18 amino acids. This chain's CDR3 is CASSFSTGAFRSNQPQHF. Written as DNA, the CDR3 is TGTGCCAGCAGTTTCTCGACAGGGGCCTTCCGTAGCAATCAGCCCCAGCATTTT.

This rearrangement joins TRBV7-2 to TRBJ2-1, with D possibly matching TRBD1 (6 bases). V was clipped by 5 bases and J by 10 bases, with 15 bases between them. The CDR3 loop spans 13 amino acids. In germline, CDR1 is SGHTA, CDR2 FQGNSA. In DNA, the CDR3 is TGTGCCAGCAGCCCCTCCCGGGACACCGAGCAGTTCTTC. Amino acid sequence: CASSPSRDTEQFF.

The chain recombines TRBV19 with TRBJ1-2, with TRBD1 matching 8 bases. From germline, CDR1 is LNHDA and CDR2 SQIVND (reference sequence). The CDR3 has 15 amino acids. J lost 4 bases, V lost 9 bases, and 13 bases had no gene match. Here the CDR3 reads CASSQLPGGGYGYTF. The CDR3 nucleotides read TGTGCCAGCTCCCAGTTGCCAGGGGGCGGCTATGGCTACACCTTC.

This chain uses TRBV12-3 or TRBV12-4 with TRBJ1-1; D gene unclear. Trimming cost V 3 bases and J 7 bases, with 12 bases left between them. This CDR3 has 13 residues. CDR3 sequence (DNA): TGTGCCAGCAGTTTGGCTGTTCTTGGTGAAGCTTTCTTT. Translation gives CASSLAVLGEAFF.

With regard to this clone: This specimen includes other DNA sequences encoding the same CDR3. The chain joins TRBV5-4 to TRBJ2-5; no definite D call. Germline CDR1 is SGHNT and CDR2 is YYREEE (reference sequence). The CDR3 runs 13 residues. Trimming removed 0 bases from V and 2 bases from J, with 5 bases in between. The CDR3 DNA reads TGTGCCAGCAGCTTGGGACTGCAAGAGACCCAGTACTTC. Protein sequence: CASSLGLQETQYF. The full variable domain, with the rest looked up from reference TRBV5-4 and TRBJ2-5, is ETGVTQSPTHLIKTRGQQVTLRCSSQSGHNTVSWYQQALGQGPQFIFQYYREEENGRGNFPPRFSGLQFPNYSSELNVNALELDDSALYLCASSLGLQETQYFGPGTRLLVL.

This clone was seen a few times. This rearrangement joins TRBV19 to TRBJ2-1, with D possibly matching TRBD2 (7 bases). Germline V gives CDR1 LNHDA, CDR2 SQIVND (reference sequence). CDR3 length equals 15 residues. V lost 7 bases and J 5 bases, leaving 18 bases between the germline ends. The CDR3 nucleotides are TGTGCCAGTACCGATTGGAGGGGGGGAAACAATGAGCAGTTCTTC. Protein: CASTDWRGGNNEQFF.

J is TRBJ2-1 and V is TRBV19; 9 nucleotides line up with TRBD1. Germline lookup yields CDR1 LNHDA and CDR2 SQIVND (reference sequence). The CDR3 totals 15 residues. V lost 6 bases to trimming and J lost 8 bases; unmatched junction nucleotides: 11. DNA of the CDR3: TGTGCCAGTAGCATTCGGGGGACAGGGTTACATGAGCAGTTCTTC. Translating it yields CASSIRGTGLHEQFF. The variable domain in full, with the rest retrieved from reference TRBV19 and TRBJ2-1, is DGGITQSPKYLFRKEGQNVTLSCEQNLNHDAMYWYRQDPGQGLRLIYYSQIVNDFQKGDIAEGYSVSREKKESFPLTVTSAQKNPTAFYLCASSIRGTGLHEQFFGPGTRLTVL.

This clone was seen once. The CDR3 protein is CASSGGGGFTGPLHF. CDR3 DNA: TGTGCCAGCAGCGGGGGGGGCGGATTTACGGGACCCCTCCACTTT. The chain is built from TRBV9 and TRBJ1-6; D possibly corresponds to TRBD1 (6 bases). CDR1 is SGDLS and CDR2 is YYNGEE in the germline V gene. With 3 bases removed from V and 12 bases from J, the gap between germline ends came to 19 bases. The length of the CDR3 is 15 residues.

The genes are TRBV5-6 and TRBJ1-1; D gene unclear. Looked up from germline, CDR1 is SGHDT and CDR2 is YYEEEE. V was pared by 0 bases and J by 2 bases, with 11 bases between. The CDR3 is 15 amino acids. DNA for the CDR3: TGTGCCAGCAGCTTGGATCAGGCTGGAAACACTGAAGCTTTCTTT. As protein: CASSLDQAGNTEAFF. Combining the CDR3 with reference TRBV5-6 and TRBJ1-1 gives the whole variable domain DAGVTQSPTHLIKTRGQQVTLRCSPKSGHDTVSWYQQALGQGPQFIFQYYEEEERQRGNFPDRFSGHQFPNYSSELNVNALLLGDSALYLCASSLDQAGNTEAFFGQGTRLTVV.

The chain couples TRBV12-3 or TRBV12-4 to TRBJ2-3; perhaps TRBD2 as D (6 bases). Trimming pared 6 bases from V and 3 bases from J, leaving 10 bases between. The CDR3 has 13 residues. The CDR3 region has the DNA TGTGCCAGCAGCTTCGGGGGAACAGATACGCAGTATTTT. Protein: CASSFGGTDTQYF.

The J gene is TRBJ1-5, the V gene TRBV6-5; 7 nucleotides match TRBD1. The ends lost 2 bases at V and 6 bases at J; junction bases unmatched: 1. Per the germline V gene, CDR1 is MNHEY and CDR2 is SVGAGI. The length of the CDR3 is 13 residues. CDR3: CASSYQGGQPQHF. The CDR3 DNA is TGTGCCAGCAGTTACCAGGGGGGTCAGCCCCAGCATTTT.

This rearrangement joins TRBV6-1 to TRBJ1-1, with D maybe TRBD1 (6 bases). CDR1 and CDR2 from the germline V gene are MNHNS and SASEGT. Deletions cut 2 bases from V and 5 bases from J, with 12 bases between. CDR3 length: 14 residues. The chain's CDR3 is CASSERGIETEAFF. Here the CDR3 DNA reads TGTGCCAGCAGTGAAAGGGGGATTGAAACTGAAGCTTTCTTT.